The clone carrying this TCR beta chain was counted between two and nine times. Antigen unknown. Clones were read by immunoSEQ multiplex PCR, and TCRdb kept only the in-frame ones, dropping some. The sample includes roughly 70,000 clones, over 80% of them seen just once. Unstimulated regulatory T cells (CD4+CD25+CD127-), CD4+CD25- non-regulatory cells, CD4 and CD8 cells were FACS-sorted from thawed PBMCs. This record comes from a study of Tregs in tolerant kidney transplant recipients. Study-level results: Expanding Tregs on activated donor B cells appeared to best identify donor-specific TCRbeta clones. This study did not directly address biological reproducibility. The small number of patients limits these findings pending further validation.

CDR3 length: 13 amino acids. With 8 bases removed from V and 1 base from J, the gap between germline ends came to 9 bases. Germline loops: CDR1 MNHEY, CDR2 SVGAGI. The sample consisted of CD4+ T cells from blood. The J gene is TRBJ1-3, the V gene TRBV6-5; no clear D. The receptor was derived from a human donor in good health. The CDR3 reads CASRVPSGNTIYF. CDR3 nucleotide sequence: TGTGCCAGCCGAGTACCGTCTGGAAACACCATATATTTT.